These 3 T cell receptor beta chains share one sample of origin, sequenced in a study of T cells after yellow fever vaccination. TCRdb reprocessed the 5' RACE reads via MiXCR and lists one record per CDR3 protein. The sample includes hundreds of thousands of distinct CDR3 sequences, approximately 8% of them seen just once. The input for sequencing was PBMCs, taken around 45 days after the first yellow fever vaccination. The source is a man between 18 and 35 years old who received the YFV17D yellow fever vaccine.

V and J are TRBV12-3 or TRBV12-4 and TRBJ2-7, with 9 positions matching TRBD1. V trimming: 9 bases; J trimming: 5 bases; junction bases outside the gene matches: 8. CDR3 size: 13 residues. CDR3 protein: CASGPGQGNEQYF. DNA for the CDR3: TGTGCCAGTGGACCGGGACAGGGCAACGAGCAGTACTTC.

This clonotype was recorded a few times. CDR3 loop: CASVASTDTQYF. CDR3 bases: TGTGCCAGCGTCGCTAGCACAGATACGCAGTATTTT. V gene TRBV28 combines with J gene TRBJ2-3; D is unresolved. This CDR3 has 12 amino acids. Trimming took 8 bases from V and 0 from J, leaving 6 bases between them. The V gene's germline CDR1 is MDHEN and CDR2 SYDVKM.

This clonotype was detected a few times. The rearrangement links TRBV18 to TRBJ2-4, with 8 bases that match TRBD2. Germline V gene sequence: CDR1 KGHSH, CDR2 LQKENI. After removal of 4 bases from V and 5 bases from J, the junction contained 4 bases not matched to a gene. This CDR3 comprises 14 residues. The CDR3 reads CASSQVLAENIQYF. CDR3 DNA sequence: TGTGCCAGCTCACAGGTACTAGCGGAAAACATTCAGTACTTC. Full variable domain (rest looked up from reference TRBV18 and TRBJ2-4): NAGVMQNPRHLVRRRGQEARLRCSPMKGHSHVYWYRQLPEEGLKFMVYLQKENIIDESGMPKERFSAEFPKEGPSILRIQQVVRGDSAAYFCASSQVLAENIQYFGAGTRLSVL.